This entry is about one TCR beta chain. Its matching antigen is unknown. The CDR3 contains 15 residues. Germline lookup yields CDR1 SNHLY and CDR2 FYNNEI. The V and J ends lost 5 bases and 1 base, in that order; junction bases with no gene match: 7. The PCR was carried out with 60 Vbeta primers and 13 Jbeta primers. Profiled with immunoSEQ multiplex PCR; TCRdb holds only in-frame clones, not every one. Here the sample spans 90,000 to 110,000 clones, 83% being singletons. The sample belongs to a study of cytomegalovirus exposure and HLA in healthy donors. Study overall: The 95 million to 120 million unique TCR beta sequences, from roughly 170 million T cells, were found by an earlier analysis.

Broader study findings: Follow-up analysis later connected one missense variant in DCLRE1C with trimming of TCR beta V- and J-genes. In an earlier analysis, about 87% or about 30%: the productive usage of most TCR beta V segments.

The rearrangement uses TRBV2 and TRBJ2-5; 7 bases line up with TRBD1. Sequences were obtained from PBMCs. The sequence was obtained from a man between 18 and 35 years old in good health and CMV-seronegative. CDR3 amino acids: CASSQEQGSQETQYF. The CDR3 DNA reads TGTGCCAGCAGTCAAGAACAGGGGAGCCAAGAGACCCAGTACTTC.